A single sample gave rise to the 24 T cell receptor beta chains below, sequenced in a study of tumor-infiltrating lymphocytes in primary liver carcinoma. Joint extraction of RNA and DNA used roughly 19-33 mg of bulk tissue that was unsorted. With roughly 0.5 ug total RNA as template and a constant-region primer, TCR beta cDNA was made. Each TCR beta library was derived from three nested multiplex PCR rounds that employed slightly modified ARM-PCR. TRBV1-TRBV30 forward primers paired with a C-beta reverse primer were used in the first two PCR rounds, which ran approximately 10 cycles each. TCRdb called the multiplex PCR reads again in MiXCR, with one record for every CDR3 protein. The data contain about 50,000 distinct CDR3 sequences, 65% to 85% of them seen just once; the ten biggest clones take up approximately 25%. Sequences were obtained from liver tumor tissue from sampling region 5. Subset meaning: tumor region T5, tumor centre. Receptor source: a man aged 40-55 years with primary liver carcinoma and hepatitis B virus infection.

As regards this clonotype: The germline gene is not matched at one end of the junction; a read error may be the cause. The rearrangement uses TRBV29-1 and TRBJ1-2; no clear D. The CDR3 sequence is 18 residues long. Germline loops: CDR1 SQVTM, CDR2 ANQGSEA. The CDR3 coding sequence is TGCAGCGTTGGGGCACCAGCAGGAACTCGAGTGGCTAACTATGGTTACACCTTC. Translation gives CSVGAPAGTRVANYGYTF.

The count of this clonotype is one. V and J are TRBV4-1 and TRBJ2-3; TRBD1 or TRBD2 may be the D gene (6 bases each). CDR3 length: 15 amino acids. V was pared by 0 bases and J by 4 bases, with 11 bases between. The germline V gene encodes CDR1 MGHRA and CDR2 YSYEKL. CDR3 sequence reads: CASSQDRGEADTQYF. The CDR3, as DNA: TGCGCCAGCAGCCAAGATAGGGGGGAAGCAGATACGCAGTATTTT.

About this clonotype: The junction departs from the called germline gene at one end, perhaps through a read error. The genes are TRBV4-2 and TRBJ2-2; D might be TRBD1 (5 bases). The CDR3 loop spans 15 amino acids. The germline gives CDR1 LGHNA, CDR2 YNFKEQ. In nucleotides, the CDR3 is TGTGCCAGCGGCCAAGGGGTAGAAGGTATCGGGGAGCTGTTTTTT. This encodes CASGQGVEGIGELFF.

Comment on this clonotype: One end of the junction does not line up with germline, which may come from a read error. The chain couples TRBV11-2 to TRBJ2-6; 8 nucleotides agree with TRBD1. This CDR3 is 21 amino acids long. Germline V gene data show CDR1 as SGHAT and CDR2 as FQNNGV. CDR3 DNA sequence: TGTGCCAGCAGCGTGGGGGGAGACAGGGGCATTTCCCTCTCTGGGGCCAACGTCCCGATTTTC. Protein product: CASSVGGDRGISLSGANVPIF.

On this clonotype: One end of the junction does not line up with germline, which may come from a read error. The J gene is TRBJ2-3, the V gene TRBV29-1, with unresolved D. This CDR3 has 16 amino acids. In germline, CDR1 is SQVTM, CDR2 ANQGSEA. The CDR3 DNA follows: TGTAGTGTCGCTGGAGTGGACGGATGTAGCACAGATACGCAGTATTTT. Protein: CSVAGVDGCSTDTQYF.

With regard to this clonotype: Its ends do not fully match the called genes, so a read error is possible. The rearrangement uses TRBV6-1 and TRBJ2-6; maybe TRBD1 (6 bases). CDR1 is MNHNS and CDR2 is SASEGT in the germline V gene. The CDR3 consists of 19 residues. The CDR3 bases are TGTACCAGCAGGGCCTTTCAGGGCAGGGGCCGCTCCGGGGCCAACGTCGTGACTTTC. It is translated as CTSRAFQGRGRSGANVVTF.

For this clonotype: A junction end diverges from the germline sequence, so it may reflect a read error. V gene TRBV11-1 combines with J gene TRBJ2-7, with D possibly being TRBD2 (6 bases). Germline CDR1 is SGHAT and CDR2 is FQDESV (reference sequence). The CDR3 sequence is 15 residues long. This chain's CDR3 is CARSSSRDSSYDEYF. CDR3 coding DNA: TGTGCCAGGAGCTCATCCCGGGACTCCTCCTACGACGAGTACTTC.

On this clonotype itself: An end of the junction differs from the germline gene, which may be a read error. The chain is built from TRBV11-2 and TRBJ2-3; no clear D gene. Germline assignment: CDR1 SGHAT and CDR2 FQNNGV. The CDR3 spans 14 residues. CDR3 sequence (DNA): TGTGCCAGCGGGCCCCCGGGCCGGGCAGATACGCAATATTTT. Amino acid sequence: CASGPPGRADTQYF.

As to this clonotype: At one of its ends the junction is not consistent with the germline gene, which may arise from a read error. V gene TRBV29-1 combines with J gene TRBJ2-3; D is unclear. In germline, CDR1 is SQVTM, CDR2 ANQGSEA. The CDR3 is 16 residues long. The CDR3 DNA is TGCAGCATCGCTGGAGTGGACGGATGTAGCACAGATACGCAGTATTTC. This codes for CSIAGVDGCSTDTQYF.

The rearrangement uses TRBV29-1 and TRBJ1-5; a possible D gene is TRBD1 (5 bases). CDR1 is SQVTM, CDR2 ANQGSEA, per germline. V gave up 5 bases and J gave up 7 bases, with 18 bases separating them. The CDR3 runs to 14 residues. CDR3 sequence: CSVIPDSPGQPQHF. The CDR3 DNA sequence: TGCAGCGTTATTCCTGACAGCCCGGGGCAGCCCCAGCATTTT.

For this clonotype: At one end, the junction sequence differs from germline, possibly due to a read error. V gene TRBV11-1 combines with J gene TRBJ2-3; the D call may be TRBD1 or TRBD2 (5 bases each). This CDR3 contains 19 residues. The V gene's germline CDR1 is SGHAT and CDR2 FQDESV (reference sequence). CDR3 protein: CASSSGGSSVGVRIDTRYF. CDR3 nucleotide sequence: TGTGCCAGCAGCTCTGGGGGAAGCTCTGTTGGAGTCCGCATAGATACGCGGTATTTT.

Worth noting for this clonotype: A junction end diverges from the germline sequence, so it may reflect a read error. The rearrangement uses TRBV11-1 and TRBJ2-2, with a tentative D call TRBD1 (6 bases). CDR1 SGHAT and CDR2 FQDESV come from the germline V gene (reference sequence). The CDR3 runs 15 residues. The CDR3 here is CVSSYTGPFSEELFF. In DNA, the CDR3 is TGTGTCAGCAGCTATACAGGGCCTTTCTCCGAGGAGCTGTTTTTT.

In the case of this clonotype: As the CDR3 is not closed by the conserved phenylalanine or tryptophan, this likely results from a read error. It is unclear where the CDR3 begins or ends on the DNA, so no DNA is shown, and the CDR3 is as TCRdb lists it. V usage is TRBV4-2 and J usage is TRBJ2-7; TRBD1, the table's D call, was not compared with the DNA. The CDR3 spans 15 amino acids, including both terminal residues. Germline values: CDR1 LGHNA, CDR2 YNFKEQ. The chain's CDR3 is CASSQAWRGSYEQYI.

This clonotype has at least ten counts. V usage is TRBV7-9 and J usage is TRBJ1-1; D remains ambiguous. V lost 2 bases and J 4 bases, leaving 8 bases between the germline ends. Germline V gene sequence: CDR1 SEHNR, CDR2 FQNEAQ (reference sequence). The CDR3 extends over 13 amino acids. CDR3 DNA: TGTGCCAGCAGCTTACAGGAAGCCACTGAAGCTTTCTTT. This gives the protein CASSLQEATEAFF.

On this clonotype itself: At one of its ends the junction is not consistent with the germline gene, which may arise from a read error. CDR3 in amino acids: CASSFGGSSVGARTYTQYF. CDR3 sequence (DNA): TGTGCCAGCAGCTTTGGGGGTAGCTCTGTTGGAGCCCGCACATATACGCAGTATTTT. The chain links TRBV11-1 to TRBJ2-3, with D tentatively TRBD1 or TRBD2 (5 bases each). Germline V gene lookup returns CDR1 SGHAT and CDR2 FQDESV (reference sequence). This CDR3 region has 19 residues.

Turning to this clonotype: A read error may account for a junction end that differs from germline. For the CDR3, the DNA is TGTGCCAGCAGCTTCTCCCCAGGACACTACGAGCGGTACTTC. It translates to CASSFSPGHYERYF. The V gene is TRBV5-4, the J gene TRBJ2-7, with TRBD1 as a possible D gene (5 bases). There are 14 residues in the CDR3. CDR1 is SGHNT and CDR2 is YYREEE in the germline V gene (reference sequence).

In the case of this clonotype: This could be a read error, since a much larger clone is one nucleotide away. The chain uses TRBV28 and TRBJ2-1, with a possible D match to TRBD1 (6 bases). Germline-derived CDR1 and CDR2 are MDHEN and SYDVKM. The CDR3 contains 13 residues. Here the CDR3 reads CANSLVGANEQFF. The CDR3 region has the DNA TGTGCCAACAGTTTAGTGGGGGCGAATGAGCAGTTCTTC.

V gene TRBV6-1 combines with J gene TRBJ1-6; the match to TRBD1 covers 7 bases. Germline V gene sequence: CDR1 MNHNS, CDR2 SASEGT. Trimming cost V 11 bases and J 9 bases; bases outside gene matches: 25. The CDR3 covers 18 residues. CDR3 nucleotides: TGTGCCTCCAGGGGGATGGGACATGGGGCAAGAAGTAGTTCACCCCTCCACTTT. Amino acid sequence: CASRGMGHGARSSSPLHF.

The chain links TRBV29-1 to TRBJ2-5; 7 bases are a match to TRBD2. This CDR3 comprises 15 residues. After removal of 5 bases from V and 14 bases from J, the junction contained 23 bases not matched to a gene. Germline-derived CDR1 and CDR2 are SQVTM and ANQGSEA. This chain's CDR3 is CSVRTRGSWAEIQYF. In DNA form, the CDR3 reads TGCAGCGTTCGGACTAGAGGGAGTTGGGCAGAGATCCAATACTTC.

About this clonotype: At one end, the junction sequence differs from germline, possibly due to a read error. V is TRBV6-1 and J is TRBJ2-1; 7 bases are a match to TRBD2. The CDR3 runs to 13 residues. Germline V gene sequence: CDR1 MNHNS, CDR2 SASEGT. Here the CDR3 reads CAGEEGLSNDQFF. Here the CDR3 DNA reads TGTGCTGGCGAGGAGGGACTAAGCAATGATCAGTTCTTC.

Of note for this clonotype: One junction end disagrees with the germline gene, perhaps due to a read error. V gene TRBV6-2 or TRBV6-3 combines with J gene TRBJ2-1; TRBD2 aligns across 9 bases. The CDR3 runs 16 residues. CDR1 and CDR2 from the germline V gene are MNHEY and SVGEGT. The CDR3 nucleotides are TGTGCCAGCACTTACGCGGGACTAGCATCTTACAATGAGCAGTTCTTC. Encoded protein: CASTYAGLASYNEQFF.

This chain links TRBV9 with TRBJ1-2; D uncertain. CDR1 SGDLS and CDR2 YYNGEE come from the germline V gene. This CDR3 contains 14 residues. Deletions cut 5 bases from V and 1 base from J, with 12 bases between. The CDR3: CASRLGLVNYGYTF. The CDR3 nucleotides are TGTGCCAGCAGGCTCGGGCTGGTTAACTATGGCTACACCTTC.

Concerning this clonotype itself: A much larger clone lies one base from this, so it may be a read error. The chain couples TRBV5-1 to TRBJ2-2, with D tentatively TRBD1 (7 bases). In germline, CDR1 is SGHRS, CDR2 YFSETQ. This CDR3 is 15 amino acids long. CDR3 DNA: TGCGCCAGCATGCCCGACAGGGCAACGGGCGGGGAGCTGTCTTTT. This translates into CASMPDRATGGELSF.

The table lists this clonotype with many counts. This chain connects TRBV29-1 to TRBJ2-7; D possibly matches TRBD1 or TRBD2 (5 bases each). The CDR3 spans 12 residues. V was shortened by 7 bases and J by 6 bases, with 16 bases between the two germline ends. CDR1 is SQVTM, CDR2 ANQGSEA, per germline. The CDR3 region is CSAGDPMGEQYF. Written as DNA, the CDR3 is TGCAGCGCCGGGGACCCTATGGGCGAGCAGTACTTC.